Listed here is a single T cell receptor beta chain. This receptor's antigen is unknown. No qualities accompany the bases; no much larger clone lies one base away. The CDR3 covers 16 residues, taking in both the cysteine and the phenylalanine. Only the CDR3 part of the read is kept: 48 bases, read in frame from the first base. As encoded in the germline V gene (reference sequence), CDR1 is MNHEY while CDR2 is SMNVEV. V is clipped by 4 bases and J by 3 bases, and the sequence between their germline boundaries is 18 bases long. These data belong to a study of shared clonotypes between healthy human individuals (dated by TCRdb to between 2020 and 2021). For the wider study: The cohort included a few men and a couple of women between 18 and 49 years of age. For each donor, CD4 naive and CD4 memory were each run on three plates, CD8 naive on two plates, and CD8 memory on one plate. To estimate repertoire size and how much clonotype sharing occurs between individuals, the study deeply sequenced the blood TCR repertoires of five healthy adults. To increase sequencing depth and limit assay-specific biases, TCR repertoire library preparation and sequencing were carried out by different laboratories using diverse techniques. Between about 0.94 and 8.9 billion PBMCs per donor were obtained by leukapheresis.

Using the deep immunoSEQ assay, multiplex PCR amplified TCR CDR3 regions from genomic DNA. For each cell subset, the extracted genomic DNA was distributed evenly across all wells of several immunoSEQ 96-well plates, and each plate served as one replicate. For sorted subsets, about 200 ng genomic DNA, equal to tens of thousands of T cell genomes, was loaded into each replicate PCR. The purified libraries were quantified using a Qubit 3.0 fluorometer, sized with a Bioanalyzer 2100, and then quantified again using the KAPA Library Quantification kit. A separate single-read 150-cycle Illumina NextSeq 550 flow cell was used to sequence each immunoSEQ 96-well plate. The paper's data handling went like this. The immunoSEQ output contained only junctional sequences without quality scores, so filtering could not match that applied to full-length reads. To assign V/J genes and CDR3, sequences were annotated using PyIR, a Python wrapper for IgBLAST v1.9, with IMGT germline references. Reads with weak V/J assignments (E-value above 1e-6), missing CDR3, stop codons, out-of-frame junctions, or ambiguous translated residues were removed. V3J clonotypes were defined by identical inferred V gene, J gene, and CDR3 amino acid sequence. The percentage overlap between two repertoires was calculated by dividing the number of shared unique clonotypes by the size of the smaller repertoire. Three approaches were used to assess repertoire richness: RTK rarefaction, the Chao1 estimator, and Recon v2.1 estimates of unobserved clonotypes. Generation probabilities for all TCRbeta clonotypes obtained by the gDNA method from a handful of donors were computed using OLGA. The table comes from immuneACCESS by way of TCRdb, which keeps in-frame sequences with V and J called. Part of the clones is missing from these tables; in studies checked, under half for an unresolved V gene and the rest for unknown reasons. The DNA gave D and trimming, while V, J and clone size come from that table. Recorded for this sample are 2 million to 2.5 million clones; about 94% of them occurred a single time. Over 0.1% of the sample goes to the ten largest clones.

The donors were healthy, HIV-negative adults with no recently reported acute infections or vaccinations. All donors were Caucasian adults living in Nashville, Tennessee, USA. Magnetic negative selection was used to enrich CD4+ T cells, after which naive cells were positively selected on CD45RA and the negative fraction became the memory subset. Blood was collected by leukapheresis, and PBMCs were isolated by Ficoll-Histopaque density gradient centrifugation and then cryopreserved in liquid nitrogen vapor phase. Analytical flow cytometry was used to check the purity and quantity of each magnetically sorted T cell population. Genomic DNA was isolated from every sorted fraction and measured by UV absorbance on a Nanodrop 2000c. Paper-wide results and their limitations: Sharing across several donors was observed for roughly 5% of naive CD4, over 3% of naive CD8, 2.3% of memory CD4, and about 0.4% of memory CD8 clonotypes. Higher generation probabilities were observed for clonotypes shared by all four sorted-subset donors than for non-shared clonotypes. The genetic and exposure-history diversity represented was limited by the small number of donors. Even with the large sequencing depth, rarefaction of the sorted-subset datasets indicated that sequencing was incomplete. Only blood was sampled, and tissue TCR repertoires likely differ from those in blood. Larger estimated clonotype richness was generally found for naive subsets than for memory subsets. Pairwise subsampling indicated that sequencing depth was expected to affect the degree of clonotype sharing among donors.

The source is a man younger than 35 in good health. Specimen: naive CD4+ T cells sorted from blood. Sample cell subset or site, as interpreted from the label and publication: CD45RA+ positively selected. Recombination linked TRBV27 to TRBJ1-2, with no D gene named confidently. In nucleotide form, the sequence is TGTGCCAGCAGTTCAACCTACAAGGGATTACACTATGGCTACACCTTC. The resulting protein is CASSSTYKGLHYGYTF.